This T cell receptor (beta chain) derives from a study of cytomegalovirus exposure and HLA in healthy donors. Worth noting for this clone: Its specificity is unknown.

The primer mix had 60 Vbeta and 13 Jbeta primers. Assay used: immunoSEQ multiplex PCR; TCRdb lists only in-frame clones, some missing. This table has 150,000 to 200,000 clones, approximately 85% appearing once. General study points: Specificity for CMV antigens was confirmed in vitro for a few of the CMV-associated chains. The productive fraction for most TCR beta V segments was about 87% or about 30% in an earlier analysis.

The TCR was taken from a woman aged 45-59 years in good health and CMV-seronegative. The sequenced sample consisted of PBMCs.

The CDR3: CASSLGSLLNGQETQYF. CDR3 coding DNA: TGTGCCAGCAGCTTAGGGTCCCTACTAAATGGGCAAGAGACCCAGTACTTC. The V and J genes are TRBV11-3 and TRBJ2-5; D is undetermined. Germline values: CDR1 SGHNT, CDR2 YENEEA. CDR3 length: 17 amino acids. V lost 1 base to trimming and J lost 2 bases, with 17 bases between them.